This T cell receptor beta chain came from a study of response to subunit inactivated influenza vaccine. General observations from the study: It was suggested by the authors that few new T cells are recruited by each seasonal influenza vaccination.

Of note for this clonotype: What it binds is unknown.

This CDR3 spans 17 amino acids. With 2 bases removed from V and 1 base from J, the gap between germline ends came to 15 bases. Germline V lookup: CDR1 SGDLS, CDR2 YYNGEE. From the RT-PCR reads, TCRdb called clonotypes with MiXCR, one entry per CDR3 protein. Of around 530,000 distinct CDR3 sequences in the sample, about 10% were seen once. The sequencing used PBMCs from blood, collected on the day of vaccination. This receptor was identified in a man aged 45-65 years who received an inactivated influenza vaccine. V gene TRBV9 combines with J gene TRBJ2-2; TRBD2 might be the D (6 bases). CDR3 loop: CASSVRGGGRNTGELFF. CDR3 nucleotide sequence: TGTGCCAGCAGCGTGAGGGGAGGCGGAAGGAACACCGGGGAGCTGTTTTTT.